The present T cell receptor (beta chain) was sequenced within a study of CD8 T cells in Susac syndrome (dated by TCRdb to about 2019). About the investigation overall: Whether CD8+ T cell activation and differentiation in Susac syndrome was antigen driven was tested using repertoire sequencing. CD8+ T cell repertoire clonality was compared between some 12 healthy donors, around 14 Susac syndrome patients and roughly 15 multiple sclerosis patients.

High-throughput TCR beta sequencing profiled peripheral blood CD8+ and CD4+ T cells from healthy donors, Susac syndrome patients and multiple sclerosis patients. The multiple sclerosis controls were treatment-naive patients whose relapsing-remitting disease, either stable or active, fulfilled the revised McDonald criteria. CD8+ TEMRA cells were enriched by FACS, while bulk CD8+ and CD4+ T cells were purified by magnetic negative isolation. Blood was drawn into EDTA tubes, processed within 24 hours, and PBMCs were isolated by density gradient centrifugation. PBMCs intended for TCR sequencing were frozen in liquid nitrogen and were later thawed in a 37 degrees C water bath. The sorted or isolated CD4+, CD8+ and CD8+ TEMRA cells had a purity of 90% or higher. The full study reports these points: The study acknowledged that relatively few individuals were included in the TCR sequencing and HLA analysis.

RNA was extracted using the RNeasy kit, and about 0.45 to 1 ug of the RNA was reverse transcribed with random hexamers. TCR beta CDR3 regions were amplified with the immunoSEQ multiplex PCR assay covering 54 Vbeta and 13 Jbeta segments. To correct PCR amplification bias, a synthetic template baseline was used for both primer optimization and computational correction. The study's own analysis went as follows. Reads were annotated to V, D and J genes per IMGT and analyzed with immunoSEQ Analyzer, keeping only productive sequences. Clonality was computed as one minus Shannon entropy normalized by log2 of the number of productive unique sequences. For each patient and control, public and private clones were evaluated among the 100 most prevalent clones. Susac-specific clones were defined as absent from healthy and MS cohorts, roughly 1,100 published viral clones and other ImmuneACCESS disease sequences. The public reads were reanalyzed by TCRdb: fastp trimming at Q25, MiXCR alignment, in-frame beta chains only. Each record represents a unique CDR3 protein, reported with the most common genes and DNA among its rows. TCRdb assigned the V and J calls; the authors' analysis was not used. The sample table holds roughly 150,000 distinct CDR3 sequences, of which roughly 95% were seen once. The top ten clonotypes cover 0.15% of the sample.

Its CDR3 holds 12 amino acids, cysteine through phenylalanine. Of all the DNA, just the CDR3 is kept, 36 bases in frame from base 1. CDR1 and CDR2 are drawn from the germline V gene: WSHSY, SAAADI. Trimming takes 2 bases from V and 5 bases from J, and the germline ends sit 6 bases apart. Regarding this clonotype: Its target antigen remains unknown. The record has no base qualities; no much larger clone is one base away.

Sequenced: CD8+ T cells from PBMCs. The receptor comes from a human donor with multiple sclerosis. This receptor chain uses TRBV10-2 and TRBJ1-1; the D segment cannot be called with confidence. The CDR3 amino acid sequence is: CASSEGETEAFF. The DNA reads as follows: TGCGCCAGCAGTGAGGGGGAAACTGAAGCTTTCTTT.